This passage covers 25 T cell receptor beta chains from one sample sequenced in a study of blood T cell repertoires in COVID-19 (dated by TCRdb to about 2020). The library was obtained by the immunoSEQ multiplex PCR assay. This immuneACCESS table, as held by TCRdb, lists in-frame sequences with V and J called but not all clones. Of the missing ones, under half trace to an unresolved V gene in checked studies; the others have no known cause. Within this sample are 270,000 or so clones, with roughly 84% of them counted one time only. The leading ten clones occupy less than 4% of the sample. The sample comprised peripheral blood. The receptors come from a woman between 18 and 29 years old with acute or convalescent COVID-19.

The rearrangement links TRBV29-1 to TRBJ2-1, with 7 bases matching TRBD2. Germline CDR1 SQVTM, CDR2 ANQGSEA. The V and J ends lost 3 bases and 6 bases, in that order; junction bases with no gene match: 8. This CDR3 contains 14 residues. CDR3 sequence: CSVDPSGTINEQFF. CDR3 sequence (DNA): TGCAGCGTTGACCCATCCGGGACTATCAATGAGCAGTTCTTC.

J is TRBJ1-2 and V is TRBV19, with 7 nucleotides matching TRBD1. CDR3 length: 14 amino acids. V gave up 6 bases and J gave up 3 bases; unmatched junction bases: 7. CDR1 is LNHDA, CDR2 SQIVND, per germline (reference sequence). The CDR3 nucleotides read TGTGCCAGTAGCTCCCTACAGGGGTACTATGGCTACACCTTC. It codes for CASSSLQGYYGYTF.

The chain links TRBV15 to TRBJ2-3; 8 bases map to TRBD2. CDR3 size: 14 residues. CDR1 is LNHNV, CDR2 YYDKDF, per germline (reference sequence). Trimming at V came to 5 bases and at J to 4 bases, leaving 5 bases not matched to a gene. Here the CDR3 reads CATSFGRAADTQYF. The CDR3 DNA sequence: TGTGCCACCAGCTTCGGGAGGGCCGCAGATACGCAGTATTTT.

The chain has TRBV18 and TRBJ1-2, with 9 bases fitting TRBD1. Looked up from germline, CDR1 is KGHSH and CDR2 is LQKENI. The CDR3 consists of 13 residues. J gave up 4 bases and V 3 bases, and 0 bases lay outside the gene matches. The CDR3 DNA reads TGTGCCAGCTCACCGGGACAGGGCTATGGCTACACCTTC. It is translated as CASSPGQGYGYTF.

This clone occurred once. V is TRBV19 and J is TRBJ1-2; D not resolved. Trimming shortened V by 3 bases and J by 4 bases, and 9 bases separated the two germline ends. Per germline, CDR1 LNHDA and CDR2 SQIVND (reference sequence). CDR3 length: 13 residues. The CDR3 bases are TGTGCCAGTAGTATCGCCCCGGGCTATGGCTACACCTTC. As protein: CASSIAPGYGYTF.

This chain joins TRBV28 and TRBJ2-1, with a possible D match to TRBD2 (6 bases). V lost 5 bases to trimming and J lost 3 bases, with 14 bases between them. Germline CDR1 is MDHEN and CDR2 is SYDVKM. This CDR3 is built from 15 residues. CDR3 sequence (DNA): TGTGCCAGCAGTGGGGGGAGTTCAGGCTACAATGAGCAGTTCTTC. This codes for CASSGGSSGYNEQFF.

This clone has only a few counts. This chain links TRBV28 with TRBJ2-7; 7 positions match TRBD2. This CDR3 region has 14 residues. Trimming removed 3 bases from V and 6 bases from J; junction bases left unmatched: 8. Germline V CDR1 and CDR2: MDHEN, SYDVKM. The CDR3 loop reads CASSFAGVYGEQYF. CDR3 in DNA: TGTGCCAGCAGTTTTGCGGGAGTGTACGGCGAGCAGTACTTC.

This clone appeared a single time. The chain couples TRBV19 to TRBJ2-5; 13 bases match TRBD2. Per the germline V gene, CDR1 is LNHDA and CDR2 is SQIVND (reference sequence). With V trimmed by 4 bases and J by 4 bases, 12 bases remained unmatched. The CDR3 has 18 residues. CDR3: CASSKRLAGGLVPETQYF. CDR3 DNA: TGTGCCAGTAGTAAGCGACTAGCGGGAGGATTGGTCCCAGAGACCCAGTACTTC.

This clone has just one count. The V call is TRBV9, the J call TRBJ2-2; 8 positions match TRBD2. Trimming took 1 base from V and 1 from J; bases not matched to a gene: 15. The CDR3 runs 20 residues. Germline CDR1 and CDR2: SGDLS and YYNGEE. CDR3 residues: CASSVWPIDHSGKNTGELFF. The CDR3 nucleotides are TGTGCCAGCAGCGTATGGCCAATAGACCATAGCGGGAAGAACACCGGGGAGCTGTTTTTT.

This clone was observed at least ten times. The V call is TRBV5-1, the J call TRBJ2-3; no firm D call. In germline, CDR1 is SGHRS, CDR2 YFSETQ. The CDR3 extends over 14 amino acids. V dropped 2 bases and J dropped 2 bases, with 9 bases sitting between them. CDR3 loop: CASSFSTNTDTQYF. The CDR3 DNA reads TGCGCCAGCAGCTTTTCTACCAACACAGATACGCAGTATTTT.

The chain couples TRBV5-4 to TRBJ1-2, with no clear D. Trimming pared 3 bases from V and 7 bases from J, leaving 16 bases between. From germline, CDR1 is SGHNT and CDR2 YYREEE (reference sequence). This CDR3 has 14 residues. In DNA form, the CDR3 reads TGTGCCAGCAGCTGGCGGGGATCTCTAGGTGGCTACACCTTC. Translation gives CASSWRGSLGGYTF.

V usage is TRBV27 and J usage is TRBJ1-2, with 7 positions matching TRBD1. This CDR3 has 12 amino acids. CDR1 and CDR2 (germline): MNHEY, SMNVEV (reference sequence). J gave up 8 bases and V 4 bases, and 4 bases lay outside the gene matches. CDR3 protein: CASSSTGVGYTF. The CDR3 bases are TGTGCCAGCAGTTCCACAGGGGTCGGCTACACCTTC.

This chain connects TRBV10-3 to TRBJ2-5; D remains unclear. In germline, CDR1 is ENHRY, CDR2 SYGVKD. The CDR3 has 13 amino acids. With 5 bases removed from V and 2 bases from J, the gap between germline ends came to 9 bases. The CDR3 protein is CAISSTEQETQYF. The CDR3 nucleotides read TGTGCCATCAGTTCCACAGAGCAAGAGACCCAGTACTTC.

CDR3 protein: CASSPNDRGSSGNTIYF. As DNA, the CDR3 is TGTGCCAGCAGCCCTAACGACAGGGGTTCGTCTGGAAACACCATATATTTT. The genes are TRBV21-1 and TRBJ1-3; TRBD1 reflects the table's D call only, with no check against the DNA. TRBV21-1 is noted as a pseudogene. The CDR3 is 17 amino acids.

This clone was seen once. The V call is TRBV19, the J call TRBJ1-4, with a weak D call TRBD1 (6 bases). This CDR3 contains 14 residues. The ends were cut back, 6 bases at V and 3 bases at J, with 11 bases in the middle. Germline V gene lookup returns CDR1 LNHDA and CDR2 SQIVND (reference sequence). CDR3 DNA sequence: TGTGCCAGTAGCCTCTGGGGGCCTAATGAAAAACTGTTTTTT. Translated, it gives CASSLWGPNEKLFF.

The CDR3 nucleotides are TGTGCCAGCAGTTACCTTGGGACTAGCCGAAGCGAGCAGTACTTC. Protein: CASSYLGTSRSEQYF. The V call is TRBV6-2 or TRBV6-3, the J call TRBJ2-7, with TRBD2 matching over 9 bases. Germline V gene lookup returns CDR1 MNHEY and CDR2 SVGEGT. With V trimmed by 2 bases and J by 6 bases, 8 bases remained unmatched. This CDR3 is 15 amino acids long.

This clone was counted a few times. V is TRBV4-2 and J is TRBJ1-2, with D possibly matching TRBD1 (6 bases). The CDR3 has 15 amino acids. Germline V CDR1 and CDR2: LGHNA, YNFKEQ. The V end was cut by 1 base, the J end by 2 bases, with 11 bases between. CDR3 loop: CASSQAPGANYGYTF. CDR3 DNA: TGTGCCAGCAGCCAAGCCCCAGGGGCGAACTATGGCTACACCTTC.

The chain joins TRBV5-1 to TRBJ2-2; 13 bases are a match to TRBD2. Unmatched junction bases numbered 11, after V lost 4 bases and J lost 5 bases. The length of the CDR3 is 18 residues. Germline V gene lookup returns CDR1 SGHRS and CDR2 YFSETQ. CDR3 region: CASSVNPRTSGSTGELFF. The CDR3 DNA reads TGCGCCAGCAGCGTCAACCCCCGGACTAGCGGGAGTACCGGGGAGCTGTTTTTT.

This clone turned up a few times. The chain uses TRBV11-3 and TRBJ2-2; D perhaps matches TRBD1 (6 bases). This CDR3 has 16 amino acids. Germline V gene lookup returns CDR1 SGHNT and CDR2 YENEEA. With 1 base removed from V and 0 bases from J, the gap between germline ends came to 9 bases. Written as DNA, the CDR3 is TGTGCCAGCAGCTTAGGAGCAGGGGCGAACACCGGGGAGCTGTTTTTT. The encoded protein is CASSLGAGANTGELFF.

CDR3 DNA: TGCGCCAGCAGCCAAGATCTAGGGGTAAACTATGGCTACACCTTC. The encoded protein is CASSQDLGVNYGYTF. This chain uses TRBV4-3 with TRBJ1-2; TRBD1 might be the D (5 bases). The V end was cut by 0 bases, the J end by 2 bases, with 10 bases between. The CDR3 runs 15 residues. Per germline, CDR1 LGHNA and CDR2 YSLEER.

The rearrangement links TRBV24-1 to TRBJ2-1; 7 bases fit TRBD2. Per the germline V gene, CDR1 is KGHDR and CDR2 is SFDVKD. V was clipped by 9 bases and J by 1 base; unmatched bases: 8. The CDR3 sequence is 15 residues long. The CDR3, as DNA: TGTGCCACCGGGAGAGGGCGGGAGTCCTACAATGAGCAGTTCTTC. The encoded protein is CATGRGRESYNEQFF.

There are a few counts of this clone. The CDR3 loop reads CASSLGGRANTGELFF. In DNA form, the CDR3 reads TGCGCCAGCAGCTTGGGTGGCCGGGCGAACACCGGGGAGCTGTTTTTT. The chain carries TRBV5-1 and TRBJ2-2; D remains ambiguous. Germline lookup yields CDR1 SGHRS and CDR2 YFSETQ. V lost 0 bases to trimming and J lost 0 bases, with 9 bases between them. The CDR3 is made up of 16 amino acids.

The genes are TRBV6-5 and TRBJ2-3, with 10 bases aligning to TRBD2. With 2 bases clipped from V and 6 bases from J, the junction kept 5 bases outside the gene matches. The CDR3 extends over 15 amino acids. CDR1 and CDR2 (germline): MNHEY, SVGAGI. CDR3 DNA sequence: TGTGCCAGCAGTTACGCCCCGGGACTAGCGGATACGCAGTATTTT. Residues: CASSYAPGLADTQYF.

The chain couples TRBV27 to TRBJ1-5, with D uncertain. Trimming cost V 6 bases and J 0 bases, with 12 bases left between them. Looked up from germline, CDR1 is MNHEY and CDR2 is SMNVEV (reference sequence). The CDR3 runs 15 residues. The CDR3 DNA reads TGTGCCAGCAGCACGCGAGGCGGTAGCAATCAGCCCCAGCATTTT. Its translation is CASSTRGGSNQPQHF.

The chain couples TRBV5-4 to TRBJ2-1; 10 bases map to TRBD1. CDR3 length: 19 residues. Germline values: CDR1 SGHNT, CDR2 YYREEE (reference sequence). Trimming cost V 2 bases and J 6 bases; bases outside gene matches: 17. The CDR3 coding sequence is TGTGCCAGCAGCTTTGGTTCTCTTCTCGGGACAGGGGAGACCAATGAGCAGTTCTTC. This sequence encodes CASSFGSLLGTGETNEQFF.